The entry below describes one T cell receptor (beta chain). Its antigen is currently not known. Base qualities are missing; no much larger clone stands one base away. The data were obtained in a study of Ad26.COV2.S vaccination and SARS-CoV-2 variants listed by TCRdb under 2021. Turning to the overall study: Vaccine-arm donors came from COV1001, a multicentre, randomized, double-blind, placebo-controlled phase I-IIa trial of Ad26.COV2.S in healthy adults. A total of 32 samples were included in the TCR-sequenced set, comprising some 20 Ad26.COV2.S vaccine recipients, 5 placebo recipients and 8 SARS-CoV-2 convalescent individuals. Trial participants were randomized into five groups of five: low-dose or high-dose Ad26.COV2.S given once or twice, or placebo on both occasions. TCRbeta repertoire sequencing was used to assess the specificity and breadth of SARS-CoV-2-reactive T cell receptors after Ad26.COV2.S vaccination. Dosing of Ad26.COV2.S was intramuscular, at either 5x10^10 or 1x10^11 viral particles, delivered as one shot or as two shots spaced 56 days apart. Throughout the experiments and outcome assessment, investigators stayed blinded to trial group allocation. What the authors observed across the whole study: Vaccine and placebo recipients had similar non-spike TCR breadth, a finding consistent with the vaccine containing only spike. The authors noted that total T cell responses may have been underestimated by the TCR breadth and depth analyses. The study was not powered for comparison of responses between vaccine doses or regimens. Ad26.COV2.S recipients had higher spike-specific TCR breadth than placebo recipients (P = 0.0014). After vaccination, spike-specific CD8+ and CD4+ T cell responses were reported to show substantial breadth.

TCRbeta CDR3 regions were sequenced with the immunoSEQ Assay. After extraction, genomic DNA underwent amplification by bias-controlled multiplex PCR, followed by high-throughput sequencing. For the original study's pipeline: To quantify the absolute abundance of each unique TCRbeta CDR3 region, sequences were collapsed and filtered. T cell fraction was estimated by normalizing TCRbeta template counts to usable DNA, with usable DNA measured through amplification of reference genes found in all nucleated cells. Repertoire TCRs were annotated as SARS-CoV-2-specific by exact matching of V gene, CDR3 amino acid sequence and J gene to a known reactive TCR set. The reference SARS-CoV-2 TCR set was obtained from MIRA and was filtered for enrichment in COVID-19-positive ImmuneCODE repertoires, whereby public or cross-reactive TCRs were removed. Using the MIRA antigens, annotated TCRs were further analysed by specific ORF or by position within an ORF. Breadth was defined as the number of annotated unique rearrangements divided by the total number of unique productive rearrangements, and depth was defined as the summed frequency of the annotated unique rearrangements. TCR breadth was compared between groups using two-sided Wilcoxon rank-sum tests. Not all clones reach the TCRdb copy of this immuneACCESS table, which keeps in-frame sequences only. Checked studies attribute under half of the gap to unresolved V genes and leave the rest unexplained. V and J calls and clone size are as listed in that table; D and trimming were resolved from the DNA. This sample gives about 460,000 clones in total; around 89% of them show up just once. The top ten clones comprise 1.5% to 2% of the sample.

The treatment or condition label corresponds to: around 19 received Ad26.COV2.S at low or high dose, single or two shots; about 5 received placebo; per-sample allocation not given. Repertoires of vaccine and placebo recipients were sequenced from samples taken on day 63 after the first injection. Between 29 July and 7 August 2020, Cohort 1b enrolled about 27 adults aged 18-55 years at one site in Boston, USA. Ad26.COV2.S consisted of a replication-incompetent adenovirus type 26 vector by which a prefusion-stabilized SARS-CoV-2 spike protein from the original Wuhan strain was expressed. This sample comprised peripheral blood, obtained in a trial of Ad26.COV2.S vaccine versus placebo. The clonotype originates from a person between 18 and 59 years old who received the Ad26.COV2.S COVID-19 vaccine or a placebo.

The encoded CDR3 is CASRPTGAGSPLHF. The nucleotide sequence reads TGTGCCAGCAGGCCGACAGGGGCAGGTTCACCCCTCCACTTT. In this chain, TRBV6-5 is recombined with TRBJ1-6; TRBD1 lines up with 8 middle nucleotides. V is trimmed back by 6 bases and J by 9 bases, and the junction contains 7 bases that no gene match accounts for. Counted from cysteine to phenylalanine, this CDR3 has 14 amino acids. The retained sequence is limited to the CDR3, 42 bases, with the frame set at the first base. CDR1 and CDR2 are read off the germline V gene as MNHEY and SVGAGI.